Shown below are 26 T cell receptor beta chains from a single sample sequenced in a study of blood T cell repertoires in COVID-19. This table comes from immunoSEQ multiplex PCR, and its TCRdb copy is limited to in-frame clones, with some not included. In the table there are fewer than 200,000 clones, around 83% of which are singletons. The sequenced sample consisted of PBMCs or T cells enriched from blood (not recorded which). Every receptor here comes from a woman aged 45-59 years in a cohort exposed to, infected with or recovered from COVID-19 (not recorded which).

This rearrangement joins TRBV28 to TRBJ1-1; 9 bases agree with TRBD1. Germline V gives CDR1 MDHEN, CDR2 SYDVKM. The CDR3 totals 17 residues. Trimming took 2 bases from V and 4 from J; bases not matched to a gene: 11. The CDR3 reads CASSLEGTGFLGTEAFF. The CDR3, as DNA: TGTGCCAGCAGTTTAGAAGGGACAGGGTTTTTGGGCACTGAAGCTTTCTTT.

The chain uses TRBV12-3 or TRBV12-4 and TRBJ1-2; D gene unclear. The CDR3 contains 12 residues. V shed 3 bases and J shed 8 bases, with 10 bases lying between them. CDR3 nucleotide sequence: TGTGCCAGCAGTTTTTCCCGGGAAGGCTACACCTTC. Translating it yields CASSFSREGYTF.

This clone was counted a few times. The V gene is TRBV30, the J gene TRBJ1-5, with TRBD1 matching 7 bases. J was trimmed by 4 bases and V by 7 bases; bases with no gene match: 10. This CDR3 spans 14 amino acids. The germline V gene encodes CDR1 GTSNPN and CDR2 SVGIG (reference sequence). The CDR3 loop is CAYQGQAQNQPQHF. CDR3 coding DNA: TGTGCCTACCAAGGACAGGCCCAAAATCAGCCCCAGCATTTT.

CDR3 amino acids: CASSLYRGGANSPLHF. The CDR3 DNA reads TGTGCCAGCAGCTTATACAGGGGTGGGGCTAATTCACCCCTCCACTTT. This rearrangement joins TRBV5-6 to TRBJ1-6, with 7 bases identical to TRBD1. Germline CDR1 is SGHDT and CDR2 is YYEEEE. Trimming at V came to 2 bases and at J to 6 bases, leaving 8 bases not matched to a gene. The CDR3 is 16 amino acids. The full variable domain, its missing parts supplied by reference TRBV5-6 and TRBJ1-6, is DAGVTQSPTHLIKTRGQQVTLRCSPKSGHDTVSWYQQALGQGPQFIFQYYEEEERQRGNFPDRFSGHQFPNYSSELNVNALLLGDSALYLCASSLYRGGANSPLHFGNGTRLTVT.

V and J are TRBV9 and TRBJ1-1, with TRBD1 identical over 9 bases. CDR1 is SGDLS and CDR2 is YYNGEE in the germline V gene. J was trimmed by 6 bases and V by 3 bases; bases with no gene match: 9. The CDR3 covers 15 residues. Here the CDR3 reads CASSATGQGYAEAFF. The CDR3 nucleotides are TGTGCCAGCAGCGCTACGGGACAGGGTTACGCTGAAGCTTTCTTT.

This chain uses TRBV10-3 with TRBJ1-5; a possible D gene is TRBD1 (6 bases). Germline V lookup: CDR1 ENHRY, CDR2 SYGVKD. This CDR3 has 13 amino acids. Trimming took off 6 bases at V and 7 bases at J, with 13 bases between the two ends. As DNA, the CDR3 is TGTGCCATCAGCGGGACAACTGAGCAGCCCCAGCATTTT. As protein: CAISGTTEQPQHF.

The genes are TRBV5-1 and TRBJ2-5, with D unresolved. V shed 4 bases and J shed 3 bases, with 10 bases lying between them. The germline V gene has CDR1 SGHRS and CDR2 YFSETQ. The CDR3 is made up of 13 amino acids. The CDR3 region has the DNA TGCGCCAGCAGCAACTTTGTAGAAGAGACCCAGTACTTC. It is translated as CASSNFVEETQYF.

This clone came up a few times. The chain combines TRBV5-3 with TRBJ1-6; a possible D gene is TRBD1 (6 bases). Being an ORF, TRBV5-3 has a function that is uncertain. Trimming took 2 bases from V and 8 from J, leaving 20 bases between them. The CDR3 runs to 17 residues. The CDR3 DNA reads TGTGCCAGAAGCTTCGATCCATCGGGACACCAATATTCACCCCTCCACTTT. Translation gives CARSFDPSGHQYSPLHF.

J is TRBJ1-6 and V is TRBV10-3; a possible D gene is TRBD1 (6 bases). The V and J ends lost 0 bases and 7 bases respectively, with 16 bases between them. The germline CDR1 and CDR2 sequences are ENHRY and SYGVKD. The CDR3 consists of 17 residues. Here the CDR3 reads CAISESRQGSSNSPLHF. The CDR3 nucleotides are TGTGCCATCAGTGAGTCGCGGCAGGGGAGTTCAAATTCACCCCTCCACTTT.

This clone has a single count. The chain is built from TRBV3-1 (or the pseudogene TRBV3-2) and TRBJ2-7; D unresolved. CDR1 is LGHDT and CDR2 is YNNKEL in the germline V gene (reference sequence). CDR3 length: 12 amino acids. The V end lost 3 bases, the J end lost 4 bases, and 7 bases lay between the germline ends. CDR3 protein: CASSQSSYEQYF. CDR3 bases: TGTGCCAGCAGCCAGTCCAGTTACGAGCAGTACTTC.

The chain combines TRBV7-9 with TRBJ2-5, with 11 bases lining up with TRBD2. V gave up 1 base and J gave up 4 bases; unmatched junction bases: 5. The CDR3 has 16 residues. Germline CDR1 reads SEHNR; CDR2 reads FQNEAQ (reference sequence). The CDR3 reads CASSLVLAGGIETQYF. As DNA, the CDR3 is TGTGCCAGCAGCTTAGTTCTAGCGGGGGGTATAGAGACCCAGTACTTC.

The CDR3 DNA reads TGTGCCAGCAAGATACAGGGGGATGACACTGAAGCTTTCTTT. Its translation is CASKIQGDDTEAFF. This chain links TRBV6-5 with TRBJ1-1; TRBD1 matches 8 bases. This CDR3 is built from 14 residues. Germline V gene sequence: CDR1 MNHEY, CDR2 SVGAGI. V lost 7 bases and J lost 3; bases outside the gene matches: 7.

The gene calls are TRBV7-3 and TRBJ1-5; TRBD1 matches 8 bases. This CDR3 has 15 residues. Germline V lookup: CDR1 SGHTA, CDR2 FQGTGA. V lost 1 base, J lost 7 bases, and 6 bases stayed unmatched. For the CDR3, the DNA is TGTGCCAGCAGCTTAATGTCAGGGGGCGACCAGCCCCAGCATTTT. As protein: CASSLMSGGDQPQHF. Using reference TRBV7-3 and TRBJ1-5 for the parts outside the CDR3, the full variable domain is GAGVSQTPSNKVTEKGKYVELRCDPISGHTALYWYRQSLGQGPEFLIYFQGTGAADDSGLPNDRFFAVRPEGSVSTLKIQRTERGDSAVYLCASSLMSGGDQPQHFGDGTRLSIL.

The V gene is TRBV7-8, the J gene TRBJ2-7; TRBD1 matches at 8 bases. Germline V gives CDR1 SGHVS, CDR2 FQNEAQ. Trimming at V came to 7 bases and at J to 3 bases, leaving 8 bases not matched to a gene. The CDR3 totals 14 residues. CDR3 sequence (DNA): TGTGCCAGCACCGTTGGACAGGGAGTCTACGAGCAGTACTTC. Its translation is CASTVGQGVYEQYF. The full variable domain, completed using reference TRBV7-8 and TRBJ2-7, is GAGVSQSPRYKVAKRGQDVALRCDPISGHVSLFWYQQALGQGPEFLTYFQNEAQLDKSGLPSDRFFAERPEGSVSTLKIQRTQQEDSAVYLCASTVGQGVYEQYFGPGTRLTVT.

The chain couples TRBV5-1 to TRBJ2-3, with D maybe TRBD1 (5 bases). Per germline, CDR1 SGHRS and CDR2 YFSETQ. This CDR3 region has 16 residues. V gave up 0 bases and J gave up 0 bases, with 11 bases separating them. The CDR3 nucleotides are TGCGCCAGCAGCTTGGAATCGGCAGGGAGCACAGATACGCAGTATTTT. Translated, it gives CASSLESAGSTDTQYF.

This clone was observed a handful of times. V is TRBV20-1 and J is TRBJ2-7; 7 bases match TRBD2. This CDR3 contains 14 residues. Losses at the gene ends were 3 bases for V and 3 bases for J; bases not matched to a gene: 8. Germline V gene sequence: CDR1 DFQATT, CDR2 SNEGSKA (reference sequence). The CDR3 nucleotides are TGCAGTGCTAGTTTGGGAGGCGGGGGCTACGAGCAGTACTTC. Translated: CSASLGGGGYEQYF.

The chain recombines TRBV18 with TRBJ1-5; D is uncertain. V dropped 3 bases and J dropped 2 bases, with 14 bases sitting between them. CDR3 length: 16 amino acids. Germline V CDR1 and CDR2: KGHSH, LQKENI. The CDR3 sequence is CASSPPGAGGNQPQHF. The CDR3 DNA follows: TGTGCCAGCTCACCCCCAGGAGCCGGGGGCAATCAGCCCCAGCATTTT.

V is TRBV7-2 and J is TRBJ1-4; possibly TRBD1 for D (5 bases). V lost 3 bases and J 5 bases, leaving 10 bases between the germline ends. The CDR3 has 14 amino acids. Germline-derived CDR1 and CDR2 are SGHTA and FQGNSA. The CDR3, as DNA: TGTGCCAGCAGCTTGGGACTTGAAAATGAAAAACTGTTTTTT. Encoded protein: CASSLGLENEKLFF. Drawing the rest from reference TRBV7-2 and TRBJ1-4, the complete variable domain is GAGVSQSPSNKVTEKGKDVELRCDPISGHTALYWYRQSLGQGLEFLIYFQGNSAPDKSGLPSDRFSAERTGGSVSTLTIQRTQQEDSAVYLCASSLGLENEKLFFGSGTQLSVL.

The genes are TRBV24-1 and TRBJ2-5; D perhaps matches TRBD1 (5 bases). V lost 3 bases and J 5 bases, leaving 15 bases between the germline ends. The CDR3 is made up of 15 amino acids. Per the germline V gene, CDR1 is KGHDR and CDR2 is SFDVKD. The CDR3 reads CATSDKQGTTETQYF. In DNA, the CDR3 is TGTGCCACCAGTGATAAGCAGGGTACTACGGAGACCCAGTACTTC.

The chain couples TRBV6-1 to TRBJ1-2; D is perhaps TRBD1 (5 bases). CDR1 MNHNS and CDR2 SASEGT come from the germline V gene. Trimming took off 7 bases at V and 0 bases at J, with 6 bases between the two ends. The CDR3 covers 12 residues. The CDR3 here is CASTRANYGYTF. The CDR3 DNA sequence: TGTGCCAGCACCAGGGCTAACTATGGCTACACCTTC.

Here the CDR3 reads CAGRTGKNSPLHF. The CDR3 coding sequence is TGTGCCGGTCGGACAGGGAAAAATTCACCCCTCCACTTT. The chain couples TRBV6-5 to TRBJ1-6, with 8 nucleotides matching TRBD1. The CDR3 has 13 residues. Looked up from germline, CDR1 is MNHEY and CDR2 is SVGAGI. The J segment lost 7 bases and the V segment lost 11 bases, leaving 7 bases of the junction unmatched.

V gene TRBV7-2 combines with J gene TRBJ1-2; D perhaps matches TRBD1 (6 bases). The ends were cut back, 5 bases at V and 4 bases at J, with 20 bases in the middle. Looked up from germline, CDR1 is SGHTA and CDR2 is FQGNSA. The CDR3 runs to 16 residues. The chain's CDR3 is CASSKESGANIYGYTF. Here the CDR3 DNA reads TGTGCCAGCAGCAAAGAGTCAGGGGCTAACATCTATGGCTACACCTTC.

In this sample, this clone turned up once. J is TRBJ2-7 and V is TRBV9, with TRBD1 matching over 10 bases. V shed 0 bases, J shed 3 bases, and the junction held 6 bases outside the gene matches. Looked up from germline, CDR1 is SGDLS and CDR2 is YYNGEE. CDR3 size: 16 residues. CDR3 nucleotide sequence: TGTGCCAGCAGCGTAGAGCGAGGGACAGGGGTCTACGAGCAGTACTTC. It yields the protein CASSVERGTGVYEQYF.

The chain combines TRBV19 with TRBJ1-4; possible D gene TRBD1, 6 bases. CDR3 length equals 18 residues. CDR1 and CDR2 from the germline V gene are LNHDA and SQIVND (reference sequence). Trimming stripped 0 bases from V and 4 bases from J, with 18 bases between. In nucleotides, the CDR3 is TGTGCCAGTAGTATAGACAAGACGGGGACAAGACTTAATGAAAAACTGTTTTTT. Translating gives CASSIDKTGTRLNEKLFF.

The chain employs TRBV28 and TRBJ1-5; D may be TRBD1 (6 bases). V was clipped by 5 bases and J by 2 bases, with 19 bases between them. The germline gives CDR1 MDHEN, CDR2 SYDVKM. This CDR3 has 17 amino acids. CDR3 in amino acids: CASSTGRRTLGNQPQHF. The CDR3 region has the DNA TGTGCCAGCAGTACAGGGCGGAGGACCCTTGGCAATCAGCCCCAGCATTTT.

The genes are TRBV6-5 and TRBJ2-1; 9 nucleotides match TRBD1. V lost 2 bases and J lost 3; bases outside the gene matches: 2. Germline CDR1 and CDR2: MNHEY and SVGAGI. CDR3 size: 15 residues. The CDR3 sequence is CASSYQGQGYNEQFF. CDR3 bases: TGTGCCAGCAGTTACCAGGGACAGGGCTACAATGAGCAGTTCTTC.